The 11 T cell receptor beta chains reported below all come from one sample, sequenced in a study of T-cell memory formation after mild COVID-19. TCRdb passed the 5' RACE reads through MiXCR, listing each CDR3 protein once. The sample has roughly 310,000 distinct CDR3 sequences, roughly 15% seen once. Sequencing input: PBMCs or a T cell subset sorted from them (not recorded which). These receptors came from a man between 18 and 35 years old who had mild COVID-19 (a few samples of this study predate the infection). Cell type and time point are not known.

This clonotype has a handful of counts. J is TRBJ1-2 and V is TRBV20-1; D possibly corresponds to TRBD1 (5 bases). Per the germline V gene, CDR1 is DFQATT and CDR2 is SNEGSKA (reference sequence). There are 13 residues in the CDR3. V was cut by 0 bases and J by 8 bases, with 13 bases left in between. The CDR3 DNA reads TGCAGTGCTAGAGAAGACAGTCAGGGCGGCTACACCTTC. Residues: CSAREDSQGGYTF.

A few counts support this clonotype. CDR3 sequence (DNA): TGTGCCAGCAGTCCCTCGACAGGGGAGATCGCTGAAGCTTTCTTT. It yields the protein CASSPSTGEIAEAFF. The V and J genes are TRBV12-3 or TRBV12-4 and TRBJ1-1, with 8 positions matching TRBD1. V shed 5 bases and J 6 bases; nucleotides not matched to a gene: 11. The length of the CDR3 is 15 residues.

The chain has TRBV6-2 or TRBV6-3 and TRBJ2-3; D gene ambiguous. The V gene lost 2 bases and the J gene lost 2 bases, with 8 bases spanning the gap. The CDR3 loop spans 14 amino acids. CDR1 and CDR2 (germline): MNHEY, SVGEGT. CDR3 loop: CASSYPVYTDTQYF. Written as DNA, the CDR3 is TGTGCCAGCAGTTACCCGGTCTACACAGATACGCAGTATTTT.

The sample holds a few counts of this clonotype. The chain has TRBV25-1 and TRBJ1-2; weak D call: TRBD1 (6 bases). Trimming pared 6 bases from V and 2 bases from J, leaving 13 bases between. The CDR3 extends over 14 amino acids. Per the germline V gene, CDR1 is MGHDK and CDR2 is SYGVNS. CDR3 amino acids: CASRGDTGNYGYTF. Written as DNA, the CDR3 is TGTGCCAGCAGGGGGGACACGGGGAACTATGGCTACACCTTC.

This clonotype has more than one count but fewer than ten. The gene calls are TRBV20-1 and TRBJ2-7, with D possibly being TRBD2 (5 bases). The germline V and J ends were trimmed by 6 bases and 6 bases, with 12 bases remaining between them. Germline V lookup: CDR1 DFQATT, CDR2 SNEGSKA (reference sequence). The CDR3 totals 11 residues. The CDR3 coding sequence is TGCAGTGCCCGTGCCGGAGGCGAGCAGTACTTC. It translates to CSARAGGEQYF.

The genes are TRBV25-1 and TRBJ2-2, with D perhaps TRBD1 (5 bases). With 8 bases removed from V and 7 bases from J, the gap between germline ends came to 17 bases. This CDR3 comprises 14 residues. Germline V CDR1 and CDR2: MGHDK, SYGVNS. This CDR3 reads CASGDSPSDGELFF. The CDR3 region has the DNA TGTGCCAGCGGCGACAGTCCATCCGACGGGGAGCTGTTTTTT.

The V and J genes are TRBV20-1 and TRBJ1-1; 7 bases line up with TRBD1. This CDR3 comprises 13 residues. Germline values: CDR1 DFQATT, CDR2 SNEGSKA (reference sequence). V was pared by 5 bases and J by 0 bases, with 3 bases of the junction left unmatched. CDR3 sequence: CSARGQLNTEAFF. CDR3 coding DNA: TGCAGTGCTCGGGGACAGCTGAACACTGAAGCTTTCTTT.

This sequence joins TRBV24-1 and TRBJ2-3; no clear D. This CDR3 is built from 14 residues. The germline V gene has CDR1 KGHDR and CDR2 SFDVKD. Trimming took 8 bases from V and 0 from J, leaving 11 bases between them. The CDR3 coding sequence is TGTGCCACCACCGGGTTCGGCAGCACAGATACGCAGTATTTT. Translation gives CATTGFGSTDTQYF.

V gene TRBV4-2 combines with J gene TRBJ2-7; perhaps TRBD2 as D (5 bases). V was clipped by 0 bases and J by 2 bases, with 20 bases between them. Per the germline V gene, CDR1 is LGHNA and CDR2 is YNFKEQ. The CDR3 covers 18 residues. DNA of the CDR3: TGTGCCAGCAGCCAAGATCCGAGTCTGGGCGGGCGGCCCTACGAGCAGTACGTC. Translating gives CASSQDPSLGGRPYEQYV.

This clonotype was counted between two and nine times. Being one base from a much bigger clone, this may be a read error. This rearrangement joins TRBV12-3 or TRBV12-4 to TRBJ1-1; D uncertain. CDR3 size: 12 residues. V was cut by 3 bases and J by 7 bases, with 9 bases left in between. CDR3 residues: CASSFFLGEAFF. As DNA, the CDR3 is TGTGCCAGCAGTTTTTTTCTCGGTGAAGCTTTCTTT.

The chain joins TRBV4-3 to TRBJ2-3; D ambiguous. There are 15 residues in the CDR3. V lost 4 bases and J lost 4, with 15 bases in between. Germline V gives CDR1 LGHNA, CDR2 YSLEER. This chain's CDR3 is CASSRAYSPADTQYF. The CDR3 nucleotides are TGCGCCAGCAGCCGAGCGTACTCTCCCGCAGATACGCAGTATTTT.